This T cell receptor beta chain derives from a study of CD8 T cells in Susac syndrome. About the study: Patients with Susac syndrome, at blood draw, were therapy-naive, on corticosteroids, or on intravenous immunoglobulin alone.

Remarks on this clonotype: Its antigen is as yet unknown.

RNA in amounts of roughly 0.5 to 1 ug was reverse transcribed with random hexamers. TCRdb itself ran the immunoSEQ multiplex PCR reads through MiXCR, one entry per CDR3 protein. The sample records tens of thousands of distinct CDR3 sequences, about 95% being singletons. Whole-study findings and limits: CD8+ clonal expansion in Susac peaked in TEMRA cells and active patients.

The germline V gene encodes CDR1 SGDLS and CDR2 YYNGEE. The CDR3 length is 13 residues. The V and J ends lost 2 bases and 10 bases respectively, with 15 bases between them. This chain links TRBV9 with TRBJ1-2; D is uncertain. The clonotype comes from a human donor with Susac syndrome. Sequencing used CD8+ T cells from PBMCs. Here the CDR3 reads CASSVTGKNFYTF. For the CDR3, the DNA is TGTGCCAGCAGCGTTACGGGCAAAAATTTCTACACCTTC.